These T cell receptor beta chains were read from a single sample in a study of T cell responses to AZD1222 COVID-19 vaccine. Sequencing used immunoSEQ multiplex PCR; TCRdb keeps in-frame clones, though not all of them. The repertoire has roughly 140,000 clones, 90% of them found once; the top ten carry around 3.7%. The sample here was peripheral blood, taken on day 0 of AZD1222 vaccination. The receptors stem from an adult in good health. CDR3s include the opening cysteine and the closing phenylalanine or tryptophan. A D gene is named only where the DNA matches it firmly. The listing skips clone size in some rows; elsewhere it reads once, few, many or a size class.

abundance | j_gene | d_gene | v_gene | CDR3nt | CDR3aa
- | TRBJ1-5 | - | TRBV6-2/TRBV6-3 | TGTGCCAGCACCCCTTCGGGGAGGGGAAATCAGCCCCAGCATTTT | CASTPSGRGNQPQHF
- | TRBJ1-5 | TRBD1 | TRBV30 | TGTGCCTGGGAAGGGACAGGGGGTCAGCCCCAGCATTTT | CAWEGTGGQPQHF
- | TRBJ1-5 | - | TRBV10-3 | TGTGCCACCGTGGACGGTCCCACCCAGCCCCAGCATTTT | CATVDGPTQPQHF
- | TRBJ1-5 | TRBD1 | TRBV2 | TGTGCCAGCAGGCCCGGACAGGGGGCTACCAATCAGCCCCAGCATTTT | CASRPGQGATNQPQHF
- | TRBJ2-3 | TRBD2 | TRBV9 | TGTGCCAGCAGCGTCGGGACTAGCGGTTACACAGATACGCAGTATTTT | CASSVGTSGYTDTQYF
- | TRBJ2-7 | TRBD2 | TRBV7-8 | TGTGCCAGCAGCTTAGTTGCCCGCCGGGACGCGGGAGCGCACGAGCAGTACTTC | CASSLVARRDAGAHEQYF
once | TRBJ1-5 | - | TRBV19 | TGTGCCAGTAGCCATCAGGGGACCTATCAGCCCCAGCATTTT | CASSHQGTYQPQHF
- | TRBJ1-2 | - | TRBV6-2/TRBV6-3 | TGTGCCAGCAGTACCCTTAGCACTAACTATGGCTACACCTTC | CASSTLSTNYGYTF
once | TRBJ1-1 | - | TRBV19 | TGTGCCAGTAGTATTGGATCGAACACTGAAGCTTTCTTT | CASSIGSNTEAFF
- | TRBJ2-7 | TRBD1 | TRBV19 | TGTGCCAGTAGGCTACAGGGGGTCTCCTACGAGCAGTACTTC | CASRLQGVSYEQYF
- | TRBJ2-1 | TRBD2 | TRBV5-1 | TGCGCCAGCAGCTTGAGTGCGGGAGGCTCTCACAATGAGCAGTTCTTC | CASSLSAGGSHNEQFF
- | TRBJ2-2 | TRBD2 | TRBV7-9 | TGTGCCAGCAGCGCCCCCCTAGCGGGAGGAACCACCGGGGAGCTGTTTTTT | CASSAPLAGGTTGELFF
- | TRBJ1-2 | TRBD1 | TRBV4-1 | TGCGCCAGCAGCCAAGTGGAGGGACAGAATTATGGTGGCTACACCTTC | CASSQVEGQNYGGYTF
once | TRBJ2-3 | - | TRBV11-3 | TGTGCCAGCAGCTTAGATCTCCCCGGGGGGCCAGATACGCAGTATTTT | CASSLDLPGGPDTQYF
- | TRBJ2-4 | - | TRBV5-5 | TGTGCCAGCAGCTTCCTTCTAGCCAAAAACATTCAGTACTTC | CASSFLLAKNIQYF
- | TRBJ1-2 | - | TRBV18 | TGTGCCAGCTCACCAAAAGAGGACAATTTGGATGGCTACACCTTC | CASSPKEDNLDGYTF
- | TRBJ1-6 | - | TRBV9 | TGTGCCAGCAGCGTGGGGCATGACGAGGGGAATTCACCCCTCCACTTT | CASSVGHDEGNSPLHF
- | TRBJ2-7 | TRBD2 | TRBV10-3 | TGTGCCATCAGTGAGTCGGGACTAGCGGGGTACGAGCAGTACTTC | CAISESGLAGYEQYF
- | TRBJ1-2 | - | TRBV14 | TGTGCCAGCAGCCAAGATCGGGGCGACAAATTCTTTTATGGCTACACCTTC | CASSQDRGDKFFYGYTF
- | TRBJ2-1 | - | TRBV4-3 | TGCGCCAGCAGCCAAGGGATTGTTAATGAGCAGTTCTTC | CASSQGIVNEQFF
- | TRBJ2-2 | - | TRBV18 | TGTGCCAGCTCACCACCTCGCCCGGGGCTTATAAGGACCGGGGAGCTGTTTTTT | CASSPPRPGLIRTGELFF
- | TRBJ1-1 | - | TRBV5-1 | TGCGCCAGCAGCTTGGCGGCGGGTTCGGGGACTGAAGCTTTCTTT | CASSLAAGSGTEAFF
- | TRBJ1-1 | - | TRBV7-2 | TGTGCCAGCAGCTTAAGGGCCCGGGGGCGGAACACTGAAGCTTTCTTT | CASSLRARGRNTEAFF
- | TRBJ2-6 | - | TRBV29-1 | TGCAGCGTCAATGGGGTTGAAATCTCTGGGGCCAACGTCCTGACTTTC | CSVNGVEISGANVLTF
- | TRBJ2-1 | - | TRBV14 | TGTGCCAGCAGCTCGAATGTAGTTCTAGTCGGCTACAATGAGCAGTTCTTC | CASSSNVVLVGYNEQFF
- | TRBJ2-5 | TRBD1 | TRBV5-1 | TGCGCCAGCAGCTTGGGGGGACAGGCTGGGACCCAGTACTTC | CASSLGGQAGTQYF
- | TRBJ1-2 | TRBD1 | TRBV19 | TGTGCCAGTAGTACACCTACAGGGGGCATTAACTATGGCTACACCTTC | CASSTPTGGINYGYTF
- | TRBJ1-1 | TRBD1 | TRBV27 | TGTGCCAGCAGTTCCCCCTGGCGACAGGGCGAAGCTTTCTTT | CASSSPWRQGEAFF